The 15 T cell receptor beta chains presented below share a single source sample, sequenced in a study of blood T cell repertoires in COVID-19. Only in-frame clones appear in the TCRdb table, and some are missing; sequencing was by immunoSEQ multiplex PCR. The repertoire holds under 150,000 clones, with less than 90% as singletons. The specimen sequenced was PBMCs or T cells enriched from blood (not recorded which). These receptors were obtained from a woman aged 50 to 65 who had recovered from COVID-19.

The CDR3 loop is CATTPQGIYGYTF. In DNA, the CDR3 is TGTGCCACCACCCCCCAGGGGATCTATGGCTACACCTTC. The V and J genes are TRBV6-2 or TRBV6-3 and TRBJ1-2, with a tentative D call TRBD1 (6 bases). V lost 10 bases, J lost 4 bases, and 16 bases lay in between. The germline CDR1 and CDR2 sequences are MNHEY and SVGEGT. The length of the CDR3 is 13 residues.

J is TRBJ2-2 and V is TRBV6-5; D is uncertain. V lost 8 bases to trimming and J lost 3 bases, with 7 bases between them. Germline V gene data show CDR1 as MNHEY and CDR2 as SVGAGI. CDR3 length: 12 residues. CDR3 sequence: CASSGYTGELFF. CDR3 in DNA: TGTGCCAGCTCCGGTTACACCGGGGAGCTGTTTTTT.

This clone was recorded a few times. This chain links TRBV7-9 with TRBJ2-7; maybe TRBD2 (6 bases). The germline V and J ends were trimmed by 6 bases and 7 bases, with 16 bases remaining between them. CDR1 SEHNR and CDR2 FQNEAQ come from the germline V gene (reference sequence). The length of the CDR3 is 13 residues. The chain's CDR3 is CASRRDSSGEQYF. The CDR3 DNA is TGTGCCAGCAGGCGGGACTCCTCCGGGGAGCAGTACTTC. The variable domain in full, completed from reference TRBV7-9 and TRBJ2-7, reads DTGVSQNPRHKITKRGQNVTFRCDPISEHNRLYWYRQTLGQGPEFLTYFQNEAQLEKSRLLSDRFSAERPKGSFSTLEIQRTEQGDSAMYLCASRRDSSGEQYFGPGTRLTVT.

The chain employs TRBV5-1 and TRBJ2-3, with 13 nucleotides matching TRBD2. The CDR3 spans 17 residues. Unmatched junction bases numbered 7, after V lost 3 bases and J lost 3 bases. Germline lookup yields CDR1 SGHRS and CDR2 YFSETQ. The CDR3 nucleotides read TGCGCCAGCAGCTCACCGGGACTAGCGGGGACGACAGATACGCAGTATTTT. Protein sequence: CASSSPGLAGTTDTQYF.

The rearrangement links TRBV3-1 (or the pseudogene TRBV3-2) to TRBJ1-2; 7 bases fit TRBD1. V dropped 3 bases and J dropped 8; count of bases not matched to a gene: 9. The CDR3 is 14 residues long. Germline CDR1 reads LGHDT; CDR2 reads YNNKEL (reference sequence). Here the CDR3 DNA reads TGTGCCAGCAGCCACAGCACGGACAGGCCGGGCTACACCTTC. Translated, it gives CASSHSTDRPGYTF.

The CDR3 spells CASSAQTGRSANTGELFF. The CDR3 DNA reads as TGTGCCAGCAGCGCCCAGACAGGCCGTTCCGCGAACACCGGGGAGCTGTTTTTT. The V and J genes are TRBV9 and TRBJ2-2; TRBD1 might be the D (6 bases). CDR3 length equals 18 residues. CDR1 is SGDLS and CDR2 is YYNGEE in the germline V gene. V shed 3 bases and J shed 0 bases, with 18 bases lying between them.

The chain recombines TRBV3-1 (or the pseudogene TRBV3-2) with TRBJ2-2, with a tentative D call TRBD1 (5 bases). The CDR3 runs 15 residues. V gave up 7 bases and J gave up 3 bases, with 15 bases separating them. The V gene's germline CDR1 is LGHDT and CDR2 YNNKEL (reference sequence). The CDR3 sequence is CASTLNTGYTGELFF. In DNA form, the CDR3 reads TGTGCCAGCACCCTGAACACAGGATACACCGGGGAGCTGTTTTTT.

This clone has a single count. J is TRBJ2-1 and V is TRBV27; D is perhaps TRBD2 (6 bases). The CDR3 sequence is 16 residues long. The germline V and J ends were trimmed by 5 bases and 9 bases, with 23 bases remaining between them. Germline-derived CDR1 and CDR2 are MNHEY and SMNVEV (reference sequence). CDR3 sequence reads: CASSLAVDYFGGEQFF. The CDR3 bases are TGTGCCAGCAGTCTGGCTGTGGACTATTTCGGGGGTGAGCAGTTCTTC.

The chain recombines TRBV15 with TRBJ2-3; D uncertain. The length of the CDR3 is 13 residues. Germline lookup yields CDR1 LNHNV and CDR2 YYDKDF (reference sequence). Trimming stripped 0 bases from V and 6 bases from J, with 7 bases between. The CDR3, as DNA: TGTGCCACCAGCAGAGAAGGAGTTGATACGCAGTATTTT. Its translation is CATSREGVDTQYF.

V is TRBV11-2 and J is TRBJ2-3, with 12 bases identical to TRBD1. V lost 5 bases and J lost 6; bases outside the gene matches: 12. This CDR3 is 17 amino acids long. Germline CDR1 reads SGHAT; CDR2 reads FQNNGV. CDR3 DNA sequence: TGTGCCAGCAGCACCGGGACAGGGGGCTTGAGTAAGGATACGCAGTATTTT. Its protein is CASSTGTGGLSKDTQYF.

The J gene is TRBJ2-2, the V gene TRBV7-8; tentative D call: TRBD2 (7 bases). The V end was cut by 5 bases, the J end by 7 bases, with 20 bases between. Germline-derived CDR1 and CDR2 are SGHVS and FQNEAQ. This CDR3 is built from 16 residues. The CDR3 sequence is CASSPGWGGGGGELFF. CDR3 DNA: TGTGCCAGCAGCCCCGGGTGGGGGGGCGGCGGCGGGGAGCTGTTTTTT.

This rearrangement joins TRBV6-9 to TRBJ1-1; D is ambiguous. V was shortened by 3 bases and J by 0 bases, with 11 bases between the two germline ends. The CDR3 has 15 residues. CDR1 and CDR2 from the germline V gene are MNHGY and SVAAGI. This chain's CDR3 is CASSYTDRLNTEAFF. The CDR3 DNA follows: TGTGCCAGCAGTTACACAGACCGATTGAACACTGAAGCTTTCTTT.

The chain joins TRBV15 to TRBJ2-5, with 7 bases matching TRBD1. The CDR3 is 14 residues long. With V trimmed by 3 bases and J by 2 bases, 3 bases remained unmatched. Germline values: CDR1 LNHNV, CDR2 YYDKDF (reference sequence). The CDR3: CATSRGQPQETQYF. CDR3 nucleotides: TGTGCCACCAGCAGGGGACAGCCGCAAGAGACCCAGTACTTC.

V gene TRBV19 combines with J gene TRBJ1-1; 8 nucleotides align to TRBD1. The CDR3 consists of 15 residues. Germline V lookup: CDR1 LNHDA, CDR2 SQIVND (reference sequence). V lost 2 bases to trimming and J lost 1 base; unmatched junction nucleotides: 3. This CDR3 is CASSIIGTGNTEAFF. As DNA, the CDR3 is TGTGCCAGTAGTATAATTGGGACAGGGAACACTGAAGCTTTCTTT.

The chain is built from TRBV7-9 and TRBJ1-1, with a tentative D call TRBD1 (5 bases). The germline gives CDR1 SEHNR, CDR2 FQNEAQ (reference sequence). This CDR3 has 15 residues. Between the trimmed V and J ends, which lost 0 bases and 5 bases, there was a span of 13 bases. The CDR3 is CASSLAFSGATEAFF. The CDR3, as DNA: TGTGCCAGCAGCTTAGCTTTCTCTGGGGCGACTGAAGCTTTCTTT.